The sequence of this T cell receptor beta chain was determined in a study of Graves' ophthalmopathy and Graves' hyperthyroidism. Germline-derived CDR1 and CDR2 are LNHDA and SQIVND (reference sequence). The CDR3 is 15 amino acids. With 3 bases clipped from V and 5 bases from J, the junction kept 9 bases outside the gene matches. Using RNA transcripts, the TCR beta CDR3 regions were amplified. An initial RT-PCR round employing HTBI primers preceded a second-round multiplex PCR. TCRdb reprocessed the multiplex PCR reads with MiXCR, giving one entry per CDR3 protein. The sample consists of roughly 600,000 distinct CDR3 sequences, less than 45% of them appearing once.

This TCR came from an adult man with Graves' hyperthyroidism. This chain uses TRBV19 with TRBJ2-5, with 7 bases matching TRBD2. Sample: peripheral blood or thyroid tissue (not recorded which). CDR3 nucleotides: TGTGCCAGTAGTATCGGTCTAGCGGACGGGGAGACCCAGTACTTC. It specifies CASSIGLADGETQYF.